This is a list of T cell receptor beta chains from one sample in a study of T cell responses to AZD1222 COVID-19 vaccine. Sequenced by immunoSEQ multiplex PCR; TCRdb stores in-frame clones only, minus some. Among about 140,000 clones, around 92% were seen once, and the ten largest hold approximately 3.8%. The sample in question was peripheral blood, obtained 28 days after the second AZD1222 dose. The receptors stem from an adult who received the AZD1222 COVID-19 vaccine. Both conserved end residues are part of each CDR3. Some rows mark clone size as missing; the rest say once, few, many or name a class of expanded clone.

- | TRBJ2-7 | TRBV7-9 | CASSLGFAGDEQYF
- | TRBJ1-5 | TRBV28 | CASSSTGQGPLRRHF
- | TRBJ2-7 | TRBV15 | CATSRSSGRMGEQYF
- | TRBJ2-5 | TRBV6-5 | CASNRDRQETQYF
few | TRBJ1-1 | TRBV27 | CASLPQDRNTEAFF
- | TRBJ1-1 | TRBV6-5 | CASSYSFGGLYTEAFF
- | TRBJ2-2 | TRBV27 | CASSPIRASGYTGELFF
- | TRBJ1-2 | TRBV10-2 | CASGDRAYGYTF
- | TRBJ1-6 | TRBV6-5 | CASSFGLRYNSPLHF
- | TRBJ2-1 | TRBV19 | CASTSSYNEQFF
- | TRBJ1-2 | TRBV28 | CASSSAGPKYGYTF
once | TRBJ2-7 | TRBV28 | CASNRANEQYF
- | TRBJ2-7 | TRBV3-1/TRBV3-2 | CASSRARESEQYF
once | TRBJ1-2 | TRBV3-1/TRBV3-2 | CASSQDLNYGYTF